Many counts were recorded for the clone carrying this TCR beta chain. The sample originates from a study of blood T cells in healthy people across ages. CDR3 size: 15 residues. Trimming removed 8 bases from V and 2 bases from J, with 21 bases in between. Germline assignment: CDR1 SQVTM and CDR2 ANQGSEA. About 9.6 milliliters of peripheral blood were drawn from each donor into EDTA-treated tubes. Primed by a sample-barcoded 5' primer and a J-beta primer mix, a second PCR proceeded for 7 to 11 cycles. At least 2.5 million CDR3-containing paired-end reads were obtained per sample. MiXCR, applied by TCRdb to the 5' RACE reads, yields one record per CDR3 protein. The sample records just under 900,000 distinct CDR3 sequences, 25% to 30% being singletons.

The V and J genes are TRBV29-1 and TRBJ1-1; D is perhaps TRBD1 (5 bases). The receptor was derived from a woman older than 75 in good health. Input material: blood. The CDR3 nucleotides are TGCAGCACTGGACGGGGGGGAGGAACCAACACTGAAGCTTTCTTT. Its translation: CSTGRGGGTNTEAFF. Complete variable domain (other parts from reference TRBV29-1 and TRBJ1-1): SAVISQKPSRDICQRGTSLTIQCQVDSQVTMMFWYRQQPGQSLTLIATANQGSEATYESGFVIDKFPISRPNLTFSTLTVSNMSPEDSSIYLCSTGRGGGTNTEAFFGQGTRLTVV.